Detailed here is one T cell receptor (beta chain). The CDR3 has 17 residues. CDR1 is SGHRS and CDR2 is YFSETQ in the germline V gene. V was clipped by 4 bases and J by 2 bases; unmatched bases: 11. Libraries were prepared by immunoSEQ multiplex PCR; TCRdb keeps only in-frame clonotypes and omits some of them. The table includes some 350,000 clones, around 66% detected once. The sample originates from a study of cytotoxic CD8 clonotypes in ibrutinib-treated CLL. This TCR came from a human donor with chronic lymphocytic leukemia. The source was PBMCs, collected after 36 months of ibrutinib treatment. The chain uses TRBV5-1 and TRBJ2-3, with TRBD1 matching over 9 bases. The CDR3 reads CASSPGWGQGSTDTQYF. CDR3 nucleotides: TGCGCCAGCAGCCCTGGGTGGGGACAGGGTTCCACAGATACGCAGTATTTT.